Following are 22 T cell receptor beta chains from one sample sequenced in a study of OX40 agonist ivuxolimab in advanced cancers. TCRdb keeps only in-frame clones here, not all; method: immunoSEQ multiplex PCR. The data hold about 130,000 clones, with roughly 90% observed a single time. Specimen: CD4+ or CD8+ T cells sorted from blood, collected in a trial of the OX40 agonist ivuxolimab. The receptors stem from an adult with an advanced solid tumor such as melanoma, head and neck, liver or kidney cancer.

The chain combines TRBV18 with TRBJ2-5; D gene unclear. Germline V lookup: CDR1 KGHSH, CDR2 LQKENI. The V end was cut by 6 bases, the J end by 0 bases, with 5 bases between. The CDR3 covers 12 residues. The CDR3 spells CASSLYQETQYF. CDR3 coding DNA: TGTGCCAGCTCTCTGTACCAAGAGACCCAGTACTTC.

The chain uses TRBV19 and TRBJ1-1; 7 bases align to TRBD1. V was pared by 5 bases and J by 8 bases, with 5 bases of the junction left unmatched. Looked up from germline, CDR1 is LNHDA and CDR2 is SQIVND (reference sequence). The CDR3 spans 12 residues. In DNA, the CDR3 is TGTGCCAGTAGTCTTAAGGACAGGGAAGCTTTCTTT. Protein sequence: CASSLKDREAFF.

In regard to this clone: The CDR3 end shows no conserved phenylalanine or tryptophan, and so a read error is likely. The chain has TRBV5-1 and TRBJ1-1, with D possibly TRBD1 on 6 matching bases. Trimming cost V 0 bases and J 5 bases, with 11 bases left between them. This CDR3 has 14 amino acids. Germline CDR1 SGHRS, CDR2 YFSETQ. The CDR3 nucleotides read TGCGCCAGCAGCTTGGCAGGGGTTTTAACTGAAGCTTTCCTT. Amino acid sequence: CASSLAGVLTEAFL.

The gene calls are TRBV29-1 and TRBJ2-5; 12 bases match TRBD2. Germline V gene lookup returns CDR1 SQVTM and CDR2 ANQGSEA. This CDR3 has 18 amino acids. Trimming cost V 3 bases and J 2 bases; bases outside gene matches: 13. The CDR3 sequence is CSVDIWDTGLAGQETQYF. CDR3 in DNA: TGCAGCGTTGATATTTGGGACACCGGACTAGCGGGACAAGAGACCCAGTACTTC.

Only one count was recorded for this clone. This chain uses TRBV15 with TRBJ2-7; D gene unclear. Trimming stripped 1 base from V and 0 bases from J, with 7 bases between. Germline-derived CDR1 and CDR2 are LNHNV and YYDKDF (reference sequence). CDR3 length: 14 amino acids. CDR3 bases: TGTGCCACCAGCAGAGGAGGCGGCTCCTACGAGCAGTACTTC. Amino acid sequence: CATSRGGGSYEQYF.

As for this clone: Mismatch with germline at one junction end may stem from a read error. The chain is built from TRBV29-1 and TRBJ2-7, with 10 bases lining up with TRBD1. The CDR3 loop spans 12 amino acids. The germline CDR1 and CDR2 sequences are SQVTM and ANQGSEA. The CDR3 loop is CSARDRGFPTSF. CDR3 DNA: TGCAGCGCCAGGGACAGGGGCTTTCCTACGAGCTTC.

Here the CDR3 reads CASSLGVTADNSPLHF. CDR3 in DNA: TGTGCCAGCAGCTTAGGGGTGACAGCGGATAATTCACCCCTCCACTTT. The J gene is TRBJ1-6, the V gene TRBV7-9; weak D call: TRBD1 (5 bases). The CDR3 has 16 amino acids. V lost 1 base and J lost 5, with 12 bases in between. Per the germline V gene, CDR1 is SEHNR and CDR2 is FQNEAQ (reference sequence). Supplemented by reference TRBV7-9 and TRBJ1-6, the full variable domain reads DTGVSQNPRHKITKRGQNVTFRCDPISEHNRLYWYRQTLGQGPEFLTYFQNEAQLEKSRLLSDRFSAERPKGSFSTLEIQRTEQGDSAMYLCASSLGVTADNSPLHFGNGTRLTVT.

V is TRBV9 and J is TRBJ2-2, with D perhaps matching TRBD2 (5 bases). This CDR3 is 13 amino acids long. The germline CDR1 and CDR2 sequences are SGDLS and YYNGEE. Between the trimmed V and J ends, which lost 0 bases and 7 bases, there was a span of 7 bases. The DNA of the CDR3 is TGTGCCAGCAGCGTAGGGAGCGGCGGGGAGCTGTTTTTT. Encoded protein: CASSVGSGGELFF.

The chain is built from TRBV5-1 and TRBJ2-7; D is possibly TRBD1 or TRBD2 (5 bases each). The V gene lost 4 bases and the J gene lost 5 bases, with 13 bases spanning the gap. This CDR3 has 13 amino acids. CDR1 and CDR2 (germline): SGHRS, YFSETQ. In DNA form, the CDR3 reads TGCGCCAGCAGCCTACCCAGGGACGACGAGCAGTACTTC. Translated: CASSLPRDDEQYF. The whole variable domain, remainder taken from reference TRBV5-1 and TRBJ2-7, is KAGVTQTPRYLIKTRGQQVTLSCSPISGHRSVSWYQQTPGQGLQFLFEYFSETQRNKGNFPGRFSGRQFSNSRSEMNVSTLELGDSALYLCASSLPRDDEQYFGPGTRLTVT.

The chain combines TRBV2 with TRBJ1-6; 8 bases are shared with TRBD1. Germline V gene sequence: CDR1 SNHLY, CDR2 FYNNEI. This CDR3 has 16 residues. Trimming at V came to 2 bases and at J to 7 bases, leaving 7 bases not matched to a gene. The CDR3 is CASSERGQGTNSPLHF. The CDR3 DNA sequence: TGTGCCAGCAGTGAAAGAGGACAGGGAACCAATTCACCCCTCCACTTT.

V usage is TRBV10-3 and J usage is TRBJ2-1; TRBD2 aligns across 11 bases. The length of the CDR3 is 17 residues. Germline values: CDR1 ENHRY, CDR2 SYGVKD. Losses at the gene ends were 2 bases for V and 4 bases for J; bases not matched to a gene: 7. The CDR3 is CAISEPPGLAEYNEQFF. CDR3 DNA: TGTGCCATCAGTGAGCCACCGGGACTAGCGGAATACAATGAGCAGTTCTTC.

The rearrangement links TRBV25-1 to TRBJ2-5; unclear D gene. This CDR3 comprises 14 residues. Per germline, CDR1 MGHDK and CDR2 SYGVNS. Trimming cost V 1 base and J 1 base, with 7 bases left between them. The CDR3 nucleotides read TGTGCCAGCAGTGAATTCGCCCCCCAAGAGACCCAGTACTTC. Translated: CASSEFAPQETQYF.

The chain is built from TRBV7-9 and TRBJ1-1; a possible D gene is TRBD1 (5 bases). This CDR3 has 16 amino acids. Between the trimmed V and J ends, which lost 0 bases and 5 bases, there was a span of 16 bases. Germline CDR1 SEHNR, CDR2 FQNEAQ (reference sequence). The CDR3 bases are TGTGCCAGCAGCTTAGCGGCCGGGACCCTAGGGACTGAAGCTTTCTTT. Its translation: CASSLAAGTLGTEAFF. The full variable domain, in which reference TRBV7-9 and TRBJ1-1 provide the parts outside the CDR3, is DTGVSQNPRHKITKRGQNVTFRCDPISEHNRLYWYRQTLGQGPEFLTYFQNEAQLEKSRLLSDRFSAERPKGSFSTLEIQRTEQGDSAMYLCASSLAAGTLGTEAFFGQGTRLTVV.

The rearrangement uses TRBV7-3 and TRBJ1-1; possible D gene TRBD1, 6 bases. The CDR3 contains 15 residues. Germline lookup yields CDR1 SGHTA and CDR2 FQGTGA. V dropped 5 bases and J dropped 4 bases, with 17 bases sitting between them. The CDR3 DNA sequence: TGTGCCAGCAGCCGCAGGGGCCCCGGAGCCACTGAAGCTTTCTTT. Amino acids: CASSRRGPGATEAFF. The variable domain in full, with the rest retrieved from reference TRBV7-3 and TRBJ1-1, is GAGVSQTPSNKVTEKGKYVELRCDPISGHTALYWYRQSLGQGPEFLIYFQGTGAADDSGLPNDRFFAVRPEGSVSTLKIQRTERGDSAVYLCASSRRGPGATEAFFGQGTRLTVV.

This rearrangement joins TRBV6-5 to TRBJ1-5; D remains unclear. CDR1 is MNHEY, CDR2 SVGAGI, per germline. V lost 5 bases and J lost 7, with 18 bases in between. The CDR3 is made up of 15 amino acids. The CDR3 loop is CASSPPPPRGQPQHF. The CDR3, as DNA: TGTGCCAGCAGTCCGCCCCCCCCGAGAGGGCAGCCCCAGCATTTT.

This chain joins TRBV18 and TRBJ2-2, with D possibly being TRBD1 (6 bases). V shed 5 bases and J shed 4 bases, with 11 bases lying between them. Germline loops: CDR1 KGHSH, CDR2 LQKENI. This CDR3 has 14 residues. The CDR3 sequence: CASSTQGSTGELFF. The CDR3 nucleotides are TGTGCCAGCTCAACACAGGGAAGCACCGGGGAGCTGTTTTTT. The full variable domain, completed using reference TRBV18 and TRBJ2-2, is NAGVMQNPRHLVRRRGQEARLRCSPMKGHSHVYWYRQLPEEGLKFMVYLQKENIIDESGMPKERFSAEFPKEGPSILRIQQVVRGDSAAYFCASSTQGSTGELFFGEGSRLTVL.

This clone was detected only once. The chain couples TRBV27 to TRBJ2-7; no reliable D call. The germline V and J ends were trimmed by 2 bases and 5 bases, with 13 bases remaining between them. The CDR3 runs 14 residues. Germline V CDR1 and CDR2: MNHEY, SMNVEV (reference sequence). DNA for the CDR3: TGTGCCAGCAGTTTACTCTCGGCCCGTGACGAGCAGTACTTC. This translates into CASSLLSARDEQYF.

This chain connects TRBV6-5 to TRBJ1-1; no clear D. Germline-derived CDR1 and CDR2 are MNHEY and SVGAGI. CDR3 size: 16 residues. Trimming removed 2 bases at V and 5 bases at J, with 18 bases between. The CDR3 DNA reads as TGTGCCAGCAGTTACAATACCGGACCCAAGAGGACTGAAGCTTTCTTT. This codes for CASSYNTGPKRTEAFF.

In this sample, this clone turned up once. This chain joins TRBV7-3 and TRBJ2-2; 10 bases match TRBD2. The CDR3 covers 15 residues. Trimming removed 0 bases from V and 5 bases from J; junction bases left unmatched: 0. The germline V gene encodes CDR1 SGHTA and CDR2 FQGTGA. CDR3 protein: CASSLTLAGTGELFF. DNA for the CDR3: TGTGCCAGCAGCTTAACACTAGCGGGGACCGGGGAGCTGTTTTTT. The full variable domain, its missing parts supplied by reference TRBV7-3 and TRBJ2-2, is GAGVSQTPSNKVTEKGKYVELRCDPISGHTALYWYRQSLGQGPEFLIYFQGTGAADDSGLPNDRFFAVRPEGSVSTLKIQRTERGDSAVYLCASSLTLAGTGELFFGEGSRLTVL.

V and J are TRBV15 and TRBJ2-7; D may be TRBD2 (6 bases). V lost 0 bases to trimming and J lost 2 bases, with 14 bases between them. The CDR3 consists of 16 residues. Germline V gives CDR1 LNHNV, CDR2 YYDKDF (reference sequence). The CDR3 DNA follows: TGTGCCACCAGCAGAGAAGGTAGCGGAGGCCCCTACGAGCAGTACTTC. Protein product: CATSREGSGGPYEQYF.

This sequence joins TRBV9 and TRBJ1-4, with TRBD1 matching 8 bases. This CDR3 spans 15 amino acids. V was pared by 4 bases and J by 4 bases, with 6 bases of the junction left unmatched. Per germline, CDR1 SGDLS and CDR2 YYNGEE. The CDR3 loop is CASSLGQVDNEKLFF. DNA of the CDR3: TGTGCCAGCAGCTTGGGACAGGTGGATAATGAAAAACTGTTTTTT.

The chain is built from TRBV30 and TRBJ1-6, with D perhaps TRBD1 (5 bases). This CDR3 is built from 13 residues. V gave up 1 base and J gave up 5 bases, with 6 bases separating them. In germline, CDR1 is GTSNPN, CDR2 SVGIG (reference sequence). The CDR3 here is CAWSAGNNSPLHF. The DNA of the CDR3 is TGTGCCTGGAGTGCAGGGAATAATTCACCCCTCCACTTT.